This T cell receptor beta chain was observed in a study of OX40 agonist ivuxolimab in advanced cancers. CDR3 length equals 15 residues. Germline V gene lookup returns CDR1 MNHNS and CDR2 SASEGT. V dropped 7 bases and J dropped 1 base, with 15 bases sitting between them. Profiled with immunoSEQ multiplex PCR; TCRdb holds only in-frame clones, not every one. Here the sample spans over 80,000 clones, around 87% being singletons. This material consisted of CD4+ or CD8+ T cells sorted from blood, taken in a trial of the OX40 agonist ivuxolimab. V gene TRBV6-1 combines with J gene TRBJ2-3; D assignment may be TRBD1 or TRBD2 (5 bases each). The sequence derives from an adult with an advanced solid tumor such as melanoma, head and neck, liver or kidney cancer. CDR3 protein: CASKVRRGGTDTQYF. The CDR3 DNA reads as TGTGCCAGCAAAGTGCGTAGGGGAGGCACAGATACGCAGTATTTT.